This T cell receptor (beta chain) stems from a study of blood T cell repertoires in COVID-19. The wider study: The United States, Italy and Spain supplied acute and convalescent COVID-19 samples.

Germline V CDR1 and CDR2: SNHLY, FYNNEI. The V end was cut by 7 bases, the J end by 3 bases, with 20 bases between. CDR3 size: 16 residues. Assay: immunoSEQ multiplex PCR; the TCRdb copy retains only in-frame clones and omits some. The profile shows 200,000 to 300,000 clones, approximately 84% of them singletons. This TCR derives from a woman aged 25 to 39 who had recovered from COVID-19. This chain uses TRBV2 with TRBJ2-3, with D tentatively TRBD2 (5 bases). The sequencing sample was made of peripheral blood. CDR3 sequence: CASTARPYRRTDTQYF. The CDR3 DNA is TGTGCCAGCACCGCGCGACCTTATCGGAGGACAGATACGCAGTATTTT.